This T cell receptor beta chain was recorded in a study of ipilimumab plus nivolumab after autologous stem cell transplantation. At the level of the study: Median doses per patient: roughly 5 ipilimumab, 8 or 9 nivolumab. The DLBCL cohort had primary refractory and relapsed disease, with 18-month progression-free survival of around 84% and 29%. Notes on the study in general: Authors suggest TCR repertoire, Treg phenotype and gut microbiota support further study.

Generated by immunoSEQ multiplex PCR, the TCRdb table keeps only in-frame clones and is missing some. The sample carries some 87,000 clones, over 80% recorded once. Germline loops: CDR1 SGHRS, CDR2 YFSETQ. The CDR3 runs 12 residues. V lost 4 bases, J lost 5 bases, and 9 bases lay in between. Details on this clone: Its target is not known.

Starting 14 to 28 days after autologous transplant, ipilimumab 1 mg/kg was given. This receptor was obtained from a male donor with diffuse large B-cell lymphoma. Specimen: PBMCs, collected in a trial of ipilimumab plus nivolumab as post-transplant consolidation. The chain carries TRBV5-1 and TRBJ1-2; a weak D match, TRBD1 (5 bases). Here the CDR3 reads CASSQGEYGYTF. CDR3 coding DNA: TGCGCCAGCAGCCAGGGAGAATATGGCTACACCTTC.